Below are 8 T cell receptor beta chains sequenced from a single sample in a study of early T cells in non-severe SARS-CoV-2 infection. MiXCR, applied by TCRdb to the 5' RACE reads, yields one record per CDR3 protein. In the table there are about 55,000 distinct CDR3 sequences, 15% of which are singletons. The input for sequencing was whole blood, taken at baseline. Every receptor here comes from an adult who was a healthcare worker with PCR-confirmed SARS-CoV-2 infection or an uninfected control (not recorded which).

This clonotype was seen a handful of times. CDR3 DNA sequence: TGTGCCAGCAGCTTAGCCAGTCTTGAGCAGTACTTC. Its translation is CASSLASLEQYF. The V and J genes are TRBV7-2 and TRBJ2-7; D is unclear. Germline CDR1 and CDR2: SGHTA and FQGNSA. With 0 bases removed from V and 7 bases from J, the gap between germline ends came to 7 bases. The CDR3 extends over 12 amino acids.

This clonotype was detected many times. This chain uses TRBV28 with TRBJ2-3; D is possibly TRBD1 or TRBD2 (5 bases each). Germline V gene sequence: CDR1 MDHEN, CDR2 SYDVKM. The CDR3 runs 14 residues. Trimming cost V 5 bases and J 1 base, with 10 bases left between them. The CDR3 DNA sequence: TGTGCCAGCAGTCCCGTGGGGGGCACAGATACGCAGTATTTT. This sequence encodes CASSPVGGTDTQYF.

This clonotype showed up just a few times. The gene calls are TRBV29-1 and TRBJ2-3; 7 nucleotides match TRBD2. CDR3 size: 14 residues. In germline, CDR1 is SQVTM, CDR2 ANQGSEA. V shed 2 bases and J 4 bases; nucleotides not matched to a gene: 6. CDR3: CSVEFGLAADTQYF. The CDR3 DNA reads TGCAGCGTTGAATTTGGGCTAGCGGCAGATACGCAGTATTTT.

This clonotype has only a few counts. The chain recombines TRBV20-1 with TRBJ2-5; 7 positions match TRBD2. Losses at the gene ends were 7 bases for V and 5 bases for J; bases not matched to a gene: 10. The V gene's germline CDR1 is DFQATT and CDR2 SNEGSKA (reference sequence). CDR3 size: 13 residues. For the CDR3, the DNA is TGCAGTGTCCGACGGGGGGTGGAGGAGACCCAGTACTTC. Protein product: CSVRRGVEETQYF.

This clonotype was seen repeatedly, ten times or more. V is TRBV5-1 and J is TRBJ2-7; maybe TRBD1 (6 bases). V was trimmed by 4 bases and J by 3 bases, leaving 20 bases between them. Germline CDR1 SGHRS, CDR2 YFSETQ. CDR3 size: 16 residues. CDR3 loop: CASSPMGAAGNYEQYF. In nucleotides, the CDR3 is TGCGCCAGCAGCCCAATGGGGGCCGCAGGGAACTACGAGCAGTACTTC.

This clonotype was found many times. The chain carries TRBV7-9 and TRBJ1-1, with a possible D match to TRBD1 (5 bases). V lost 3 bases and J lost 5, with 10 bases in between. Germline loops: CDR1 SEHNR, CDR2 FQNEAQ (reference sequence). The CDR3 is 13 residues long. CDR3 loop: CASSFSQGTEAFF. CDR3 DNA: TGTGCCAGCAGCTTTTCGCAGGGAACTGAAGCTTTCTTT.

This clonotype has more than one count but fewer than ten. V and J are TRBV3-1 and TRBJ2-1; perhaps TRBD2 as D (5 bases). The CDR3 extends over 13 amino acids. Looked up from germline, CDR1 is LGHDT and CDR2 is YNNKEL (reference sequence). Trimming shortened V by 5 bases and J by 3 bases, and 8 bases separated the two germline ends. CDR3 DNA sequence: TGTGCCAGCAGCACCCGGGGCTACAATGAGCAGTTCTTC. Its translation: CASSTRGYNEQFF.

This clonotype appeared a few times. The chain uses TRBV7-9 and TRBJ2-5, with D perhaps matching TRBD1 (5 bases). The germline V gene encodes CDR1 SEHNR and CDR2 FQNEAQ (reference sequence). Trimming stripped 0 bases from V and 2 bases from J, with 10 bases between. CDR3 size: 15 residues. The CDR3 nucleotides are TGTGCCAGCAGCTTAGCGGGGCCAAAACAAGAGACCCAGTACTTC. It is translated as CASSLAGPKQETQYF.